This T cell receptor beta chain comes out of a study of shared clonotypes between healthy human individuals. Donors were healthy HIV-negative adults without recently reported acute infections or vaccinations. Into CD45RA+ naive and CD45RA-negative memory subsets, the CD4+ cells were split. On this clone: Its antigen is unknown.

Deep was the level used in running the assay. Produced via immunoSEQ multiplex PCR; TCRdb's table is partial and in-frame only. The data show 2 million to 3 million clones, approximately 94% seen once. Notes on the study in general: In contrast to clonotypes shared by all four donors, non-shared clonotypes had lower generation probabilities.

The TCR was taken from a man in his late teens or twenties in good health. Some clones in this sample may be carry-over from other donors' samples. The specimen was naive CD4+ T cells from PBMCs. The sample's subset: CD45RA+ positively selected.

The CDR3 protein is CASSLARTDMNTEAFF. The CDR3 DNA is TGCGCCAGCAGCTTGGCCAGGACAGACATGAACACTGAAGCTTTCTTT. V is TRBV5-1 and J is TRBJ1-1; TRBD1 is a possible D gene (6 bases). The germline V gene has CDR1 SGHRS and CDR2 YFSETQ. Trimming removed 0 bases at V and 0 bases at J, with 12 bases between. The CDR3 extends over 16 amino acids.